Described below is a single T cell receptor beta chain sequence and its context. Its target is not known. Germline V gives CDR1 LGHNA, CDR2 YSLEER. V gave up 1 base and J gave up 0 bases, with 4 bases separating them. CDR3 length: 13 amino acids. Method: immunoSEQ multiplex PCR; TCRdb's copy keeps in-frame clones and lacks some. The data show 110,000 or so clones, roughly 89% seen once. This record comes from a study of T cell responses to AZD1222 COVID-19 vaccine. The study's findings and limits: Seropositive status at baseline applied to only five or six AZD1222 recipients. Spike-specific TCR breadth and depth both grew after two AZD1222 doses.

The sequence was collected from an adult who received the AZD1222 COVID-19 vaccine. The genes are TRBV4-3 and TRBJ2-7; D is unresolved. The source was peripheral blood, collected 28 days after the second AZD1222 dose. CDR3 coding DNA: TGCGCCAGCAGCCAAGTTATCTCCTACGAGCAGTACTTC. Its protein is CASSQVISYEQYF.